This T cell receptor (beta chain) was retrieved from a study of Graves' ophthalmopathy and Graves' hyperthyroidism. In its sample, this clonotype was seen a few times. Here the CDR3 omits its conserved ending phenylalanine or tryptophan, so a read error is the likely source. Because the CDR3's place on the DNA is in doubt, the DNA is left out and the CDR3 is given as listed by TCRdb. The CDR3 contains 10 residues when both ends are counted. Germline assignment: CDR1 SSHAT and CDR2 FNYEAQ (reference sequence). The authors amplified TCR beta CDR3 regions from RNA transcripts. Second-round multiplex PCR followed a first-round RT-PCR using HTBI primers. In TCRdb, the multiplex PCR reads were re-called with MiXCR into one record per CDR3 protein. The table has over a million distinct CDR3 sequences, less than 45% seen once.

The J gene is TRBJ1-2, the V gene TRBV7-7; TRBD1 was called by the table and not checked on the DNA. The sequencing sample was made of peripheral blood or thyroid tissue (not recorded which). The source is an adult man with Graves' hyperthyroidism. This CDR3 is CASSVSGRDS.